Shown below are 18 T cell receptor beta chains from a single sample sequenced in a study of control samples from healthy donors and cancer patients. Generated by immunoSEQ multiplex PCR, the TCRdb table keeps only in-frame clones and is missing some. The sample lists about 170,000 clones; about 90% were seen once. Sequencing was done on a sample of blood. The source is a woman in her thirties or forties in good health.

The chain joins TRBV19 to TRBJ1-2; maybe TRBD1 (5 bases). In germline, CDR1 is LNHDA, CDR2 SQIVND (reference sequence). This CDR3 contains 15 residues. V was clipped by 1 base and J by 4 bases, with 13 bases between them. DNA for the CDR3: TGTGCCAGTAGTATAGCCGGGACGGGTGCCTATGGCTACACCTTC. Its translation: CASSIAGTGAYGYTF.

V gene TRBV3-1 (or the pseudogene TRBV3-2) combines with J gene TRBJ2-7; perhaps TRBD2 as D (6 bases). The CDR3 runs 12 residues. In germline, CDR1 is LGHDT, CDR2 YNNKEL (reference sequence). V shed 4 bases and J shed 4 bases, with 8 bases lying between them. Written as DNA, the CDR3 is TGTGCCAGCAGCCGAGGGACTTACGAGCAGTACTTC. Translating gives CASSRGTYEQYF.

The chain recombines TRBV5-1 with TRBJ2-3; no definite D call. V lost 2 bases and J 2 bases, leaving 9 bases between the germline ends. The germline V gene has CDR1 SGHRS and CDR2 YFSETQ. The CDR3 is made up of 14 amino acids. The CDR3 DNA reads TGCGCCAGCAGCTTTACGGGTTTCACAGATACGCAGTATTTT. Encoded protein: CASSFTGFTDTQYF.

The CDR3 DNA is TGTGCCAGCACCCAGACAGGGCGGACTTTTGCTTTCTTT. This sequence encodes CASTQTGRTFAFF. The chain is built from TRBV12-3 or TRBV12-4 and TRBJ1-1; 7 bases align to TRBD1. V trimming: 7 bases; J trimming: 11 bases; junction bases outside the gene matches: 13. There are 13 residues in the CDR3.

The chain carries TRBV7-9 and TRBJ1-3; D remains unclear. Germline CDR1 SEHNR, CDR2 FQNEAQ (reference sequence). The CDR3 has 12 amino acids. The V gene lost 1 base and the J gene lost 9 bases, with 7 bases spanning the gap. The CDR3 nucleotides read TGTGCCAGCAGCTTAGACGAGGGCACCATATATTTT. Translated, it gives CASSLDEGTIYF. The whole variable domain, remainder taken from reference TRBV7-9 and TRBJ1-3, is DTGVSQNPRHKITKRGQNVTFRCDPISEHNRLYWYRQTLGQGPEFLTYFQNEAQLEKSRLLSDRFSAERPKGSFSTLEIQRTEQGDSAMYLCASSLDEGTIYFGEGSWLTVV.

The V call is TRBV7-9, the J call TRBJ1-2, with D hard to call. This CDR3 is built from 15 residues. Trimming pared 5 bases from V and 5 bases from J, leaving 18 bases between. Looked up from germline, CDR1 is SEHNR and CDR2 is FQNEAQ (reference sequence). CDR3 in amino acids: CASSLGGGIKYGYTF. The CDR3 DNA reads TGTGCCAGCAGCCTCGGTGGTGGAATAAAATATGGCTACACCTTC.

The gene calls are TRBV6-5 and TRBJ1-3; D is perhaps TRBD1 (5 bases). The CDR3 loop spans 13 amino acids. Germline CDR1 MNHEY, CDR2 SVGAGI. V lost 8 bases and J lost 0, with 8 bases in between. CDR3 in DNA: TGTGCCAGCCCGGGGCCCTCTGGAAACACCATATATTTT. This codes for CASPGPSGNTIYF.

The chain recombines TRBV20-1 with TRBJ1-2, with D possibly being TRBD1 (5 bases). CDR1 is DFQATT, CDR2 SNEGSKA, per germline (reference sequence). The CDR3 is 10 amino acids. CDR3 DNA sequence: TGCGGGGCAAGAGGGTCTGGCTACACCTTC. Protein sequence: CGARGSGYTF.

The chain links TRBV4-1 to TRBJ2-3; D is ambiguous. Germline V CDR1 and CDR2: MGHRA, YSYEKL. V was trimmed by 4 bases and J by 4 bases, leaving 15 bases between them. The CDR3 covers 15 residues. The chain's CDR3 is CASSLEASRPDTQYF. CDR3 in DNA: TGCGCCAGCAGCCTCGAGGCCAGCAGGCCAGATACGCAGTATTTT.

This chain joins TRBV11-2 and TRBJ1-3; weak D call: TRBD1 (6 bases). Germline V CDR1 and CDR2: SGHAT, FQNNGV. The V end was cut by 5 bases, the J end by 0 bases, with 11 bases between. The CDR3 contains 15 residues. As DNA, the CDR3 is TGTGCCAGCAGCACCAGACAGGACTCTGGAAACACCATATATTTT. It codes for CASSTRQDSGNTIYF.

This sequence joins TRBV4-1 and TRBJ1-4; 10 bases are shared with TRBD1. The CDR3 spans 14 residues. With V trimmed by 6 bases and J by 6 bases, 4 bases remained unmatched. The germline gives CDR1 MGHRA, CDR2 YSYEKL. The DNA of the CDR3 is TGCGCCAGCAGGGGACAGGGGAGATATGAAAAACTGTTTTTT. Its translation: CASRGQGRYEKLFF.

This chain joins TRBV7-9 and TRBJ1-1; possible D gene TRBD1, 6 bases. Per the germline V gene, CDR1 is SEHNR and CDR2 is FQNEAQ (reference sequence). The CDR3 is made up of 15 amino acids. V gave up 5 bases and J gave up 0 bases, with 13 bases separating them. CDR3 protein: CASSQRGGMNTEAFF. In DNA form, the CDR3 reads TGTGCCAGCAGCCAGAGAGGGGGGATGAACACTGAAGCTTTCTTT.

The genes are TRBV2 and TRBJ1-5; 7 bases align to TRBD1. V shed 5 bases and J 7 bases; nucleotides not matched to a gene: 11. This CDR3 comprises 15 residues. Germline values: CDR1 SNHLY, CDR2 FYNNEI. CDR3 bases: TGTGCCAGCAGTCCGGACAGGAACCCGGGGCAGCCCCAGCATTTT. It translates to CASSPDRNPGQPQHF.

V gene TRBV6-2 or TRBV6-3 combines with J gene TRBJ2-3, with unresolved D. The germline V gene encodes CDR1 MNHEY and CDR2 SVGEGT. The CDR3 runs 13 residues. Between the trimmed V and J ends, which lost 1 base and 3 bases, there was a span of 5 bases. The DNA for the CDR3 is TGTGCCAGCAGTTACTATGGGACAGATACGCAGTATTTT. Amino acid sequence: CASSYYGTDTQYF.

The chain is built from TRBV11-2 and TRBJ1-1; 7 bases align to TRBD1. Germline CDR1 reads SGHAT; CDR2 reads FQNNGV. This CDR3 has 14 residues. The V segment lost 5 bases and the J segment 4 bases; nucleotides outside the gene matches: 7. The CDR3 bases are TGTGCCAGCAGCGAGCAGGGGGGAACCACTGAAGCTTTCTTT. This codes for CASSEQGGTTEAFF.

This chain joins TRBV5-6 and TRBJ2-7; 9 nucleotides match TRBD1. Germline V lookup: CDR1 SGHDT, CDR2 YYEEEE. V was pared by 2 bases and J by 3 bases, with 9 bases of the junction left unmatched. This CDR3 has 16 residues. The CDR3 bases are TGTGCCAGCAGCTTTACGGGACAGGGAGTTATCTACGAGCAGTACTTC. Its translation: CASSFTGQGVIYEQYF.

The rearrangement uses TRBV4-1 and TRBJ1-4; 7 bases align to TRBD1. The CDR3 runs to 15 residues. Trimming removed 0 bases from V and 11 bases from J; junction bases left unmatched: 9. The germline V gene has CDR1 MGHRA and CDR2 YSYEKL. In DNA, the CDR3 is TGCGCCAGCAGCCAAGAAAGGGGGCCCCACGGGAAACTGTTTTTT. As protein: CASSQERGPHGKLFF.

This chain links TRBV27 with TRBJ2-3, with TRBD2 matching over 8 bases. The germline V gene encodes CDR1 MNHEY and CDR2 SMNVEV (reference sequence). This CDR3 comprises 17 residues. V lost 5 bases and J lost 3; bases outside the gene matches: 13. Here the CDR3 DNA reads TGTGCCAGCAGTCCCTCGGGAAGCGGGGGTGTGACAGATACGCAGTATTTT. It encodes CASSPSGSGGVTDTQYF.